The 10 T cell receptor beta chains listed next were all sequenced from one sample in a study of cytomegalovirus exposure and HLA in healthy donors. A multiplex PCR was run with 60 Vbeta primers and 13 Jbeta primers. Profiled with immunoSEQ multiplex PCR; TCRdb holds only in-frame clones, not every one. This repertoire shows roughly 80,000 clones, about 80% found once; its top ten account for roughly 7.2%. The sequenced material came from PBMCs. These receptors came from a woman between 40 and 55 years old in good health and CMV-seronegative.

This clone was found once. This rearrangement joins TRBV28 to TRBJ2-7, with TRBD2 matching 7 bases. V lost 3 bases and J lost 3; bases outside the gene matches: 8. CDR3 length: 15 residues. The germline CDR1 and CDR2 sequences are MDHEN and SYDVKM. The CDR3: CASSLGLAGIYEQYF. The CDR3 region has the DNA TGTGCCAGCAGTTTGGGGTTAGCGGGCATCTACGAGCAGTACTTC. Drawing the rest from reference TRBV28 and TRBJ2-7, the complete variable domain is DVKVTQSSRYLVKRTGEKVFLECVQDMDHENMFWYRQDPGLGLRLIYFSYDVKMKEKGDIPEGYSVSREKKERFSLILESASTNQTSMYLCASSLGLAGIYEQYFGPGTRLTVT.

The CDR3 nucleotides read TGTGCCAGCAGCTTGGGGGCAGTGCCAGGGTACAATGAGCAGTTCTTC. Amino acid sequence: CASSLGAVPGYNEQFF. The rearrangement links TRBV7-7 to TRBJ2-1; tentative D call: TRBD1 (6 bases). The germline V and J ends were trimmed by 3 bases and 4 bases, with 16 bases remaining between them. This CDR3 contains 16 residues. Germline V gene sequence: CDR1 SSHAT, CDR2 FNYEAQ (reference sequence).

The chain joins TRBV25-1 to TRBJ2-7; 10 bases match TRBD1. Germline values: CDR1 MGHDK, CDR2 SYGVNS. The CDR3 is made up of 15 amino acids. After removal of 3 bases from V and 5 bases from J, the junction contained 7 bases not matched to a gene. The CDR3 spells CASSEAGTGVNEQYF. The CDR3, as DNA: TGTGCCAGCAGTGAGGCTGGGACAGGGGTCAACGAGCAGTACTTC.

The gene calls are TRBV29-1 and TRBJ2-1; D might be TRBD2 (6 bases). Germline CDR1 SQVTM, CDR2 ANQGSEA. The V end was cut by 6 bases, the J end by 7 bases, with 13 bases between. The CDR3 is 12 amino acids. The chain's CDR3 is CSVPRRGNEQFF. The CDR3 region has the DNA TGCAGCGTCCCTAGGCGGGGAAATGAGCAGTTCTTC.

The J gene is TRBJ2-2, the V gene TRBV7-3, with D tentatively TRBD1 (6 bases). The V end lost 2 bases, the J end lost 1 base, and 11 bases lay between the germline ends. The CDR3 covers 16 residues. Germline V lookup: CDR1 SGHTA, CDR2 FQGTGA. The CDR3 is CASSLQGPLNTGELFF. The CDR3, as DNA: TGTGCCAGCAGCTTACAGGGGCCCTTGAACACCGGGGAGCTGTTTTTT.

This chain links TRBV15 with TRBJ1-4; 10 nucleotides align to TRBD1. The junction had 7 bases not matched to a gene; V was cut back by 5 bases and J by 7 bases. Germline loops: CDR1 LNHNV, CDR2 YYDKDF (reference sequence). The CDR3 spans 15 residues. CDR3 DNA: TGTGCCACCAGCGGAAGACAGGGGGCTGGTGAAAAACTGTTTTTT. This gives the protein CATSGRQGAGEKLFF.

The CDR3 region is CASSARGARTGGSFYNSPLHF. In DNA, the CDR3 is TGTGCCAGTAGTGCCCGGGGAGCCAGGACAGGGGGCTCCTTTTATAATTCACCCCTCCACTTT. The V call is TRBV19, the J call TRBJ1-6, with 11 bases aligning to TRBD1. The CDR3 totals 21 residues. V was pared by 5 bases and J by 4 bases, with 19 bases of the junction left unmatched. Germline CDR1 is LNHDA and CDR2 is SQIVND (reference sequence).

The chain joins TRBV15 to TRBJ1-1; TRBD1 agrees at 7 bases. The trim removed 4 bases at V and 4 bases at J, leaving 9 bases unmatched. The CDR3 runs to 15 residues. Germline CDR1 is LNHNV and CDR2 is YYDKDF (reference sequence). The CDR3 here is CATSKSRQGGTEAFF. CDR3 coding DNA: TGTGCCACCAGCAAAAGCCGACAGGGAGGCACTGAAGCTTTCTTT.

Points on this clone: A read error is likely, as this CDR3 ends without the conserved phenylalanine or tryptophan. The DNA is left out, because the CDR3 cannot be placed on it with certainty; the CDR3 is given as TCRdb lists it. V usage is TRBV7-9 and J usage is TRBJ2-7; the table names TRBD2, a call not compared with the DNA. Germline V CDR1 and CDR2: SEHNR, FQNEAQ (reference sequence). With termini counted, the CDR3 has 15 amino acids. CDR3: CASSLAEVAGAPKFI.

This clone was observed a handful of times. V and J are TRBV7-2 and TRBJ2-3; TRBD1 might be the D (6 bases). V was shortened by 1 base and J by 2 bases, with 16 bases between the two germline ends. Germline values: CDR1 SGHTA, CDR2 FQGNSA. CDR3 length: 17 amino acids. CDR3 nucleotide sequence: TGTGCCAGCAGCTTAGGGTTGGGACATCATAACACAGATACGCAGTATTTT. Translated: CASSLGLGHHNTDTQYF.